Below, 16 T cell receptor beta chains from the same sample are listed, as sequenced in a study of blood T cells in healthy people across ages. The second PCR ran about 6 to 11 cycles with a sample-barcoded 5' primer and J-beta primers. TCRdb reprocessed the 5' RACE reads via MiXCR and lists one record per CDR3 protein. Altogether about 580,000 distinct CDR3 sequences are present, around 48% being singletons, with the ten largest covering roughly 25%. The sample consisted of blood. Receptor source: a man older than 75 in good health.

There are a few counts of this clonotype. The rearrangement uses TRBV6-5 and TRBJ1-6; 8 bases are a match to TRBD1. Germline CDR1 reads MNHEY; CDR2 reads SVGAGI. With V trimmed by 5 bases and J by 8 bases, 8 bases remained unmatched. The CDR3 has 15 residues. The CDR3 DNA is TGTGCCAGCAGTGCAATACAGGGGGGATATTCACCCCTCCACTTT. This encodes CASSAIQGGYSPLHF.

This clonotype has a handful of counts. This clone may be a read error of a much larger clone one base away. The V and J genes are TRBV6-1 and TRBJ2-1; possibly TRBD1 or TRBD2 for D (5 bases each). Germline V gene sequence: CDR1 MNHNS, CDR2 SASEGT. CDR3 length equals 16 residues. This chain's CDR3 is CAGRESGRAAYNEQFF. CDR3 bases: TGTGCCGGCAGAGAATCGGGACGAGCAGCCTACAATGAGCAGTTCTTC.

This clonotype was seen a handful of times. The rearrangement links TRBV7-3 to TRBJ2-1, with D unclear. CDR1 is SGHTA and CDR2 is FQGTGA in the germline V gene. Trimming removed 6 bases at V and 0 bases at J, with 9 bases between. The CDR3 has 14 residues. This CDR3 is CASREESSYNEQFF. The CDR3 DNA reads TGTGCCAGCAGGGAAGAAAGCTCCTACAATGAGCAGTTCTTC.

This rearrangement joins TRBV29-1 to TRBJ2-2; 7 nucleotides line up with TRBD2. V shed 0 bases and J 1 base; nucleotides not matched to a gene: 5. Germline-derived CDR1 and CDR2 are SQVTM and ANQGSEA. CDR3 length equals 16 residues. The CDR3 reads CSVEDGLAENTGELFF. The CDR3 DNA sequence: TGCAGCGTTGAAGATGGTCTAGCGGAGAACACCGGGGAGCTGTTTTTT.

This clonotype was seen only a few times. The chain couples TRBV13 to TRBJ2-3; 8 bases align to TRBD2. Trimming took 0 bases from V and 7 from J; bases not matched to a gene: 9. Germline CDR1 PRHDT, CDR2 FYEKMQ (reference sequence). The CDR3 sequence is 16 residues long. In DNA, the CDR3 is TGTGCCAGCAGCTTAGGTCCCAGCGGGGGCGTTTATACGCAGTATTTT. Protein: CASSLGPSGGVYTQYF.

This clonotype was seen more than once but under ten times. The chain is built from TRBV20-1 and TRBJ1-4, with TRBD1 identical over 11 bases. This CDR3 spans 14 amino acids. Germline V CDR1 and CDR2: DFQATT, SNEGSKA (reference sequence). Trimming at V came to 0 bases and at J to 9 bases, leaving 3 bases not matched to a gene. CDR3 in DNA: TGCAGTGCTAGAGAGGGGACAGGGGGGCAAAAACTGTTTTTT. Translated, it gives CSAREGTGGQKLFF.

The rearrangement links TRBV5-1 to TRBJ2-5; no definite D call. Trimming took off 0 bases at V and 5 bases at J, with 11 bases between the two ends. Per the germline V gene, CDR1 is SGHRS and CDR2 is YFSETQ. The CDR3 extends over 14 amino acids. CDR3 region: CASSLDQAHETQYF. In DNA, the CDR3 is TGCGCCAGCAGCTTGGATCAGGCTCATGAGACCCAGTACTTC.

V gene TRBV3-1 combines with J gene TRBJ2-2, with D perhaps TRBD1 or TRBD2 (5 bases each). V was shortened by 4 bases and J by 7 bases, with 13 bases between the two germline ends. This CDR3 comprises 14 residues. CDR1 is LGHDT and CDR2 is YNNKEL in the germline V gene (reference sequence). CDR3 loop: CASSPGPPYGELFF. The DNA of the CDR3 is TGTGCCAGCAGCCCGGGACCACCGTACGGGGAGCTGTTTTTT.

This clonotype was picked up many times. The chain joins TRBV20-1 to TRBJ2-7; D is possibly TRBD2 (6 bases). CDR1 is DFQATT, CDR2 SNEGSKA, per germline (reference sequence). Trimming removed 1 base from V and 8 bases from J, with 21 bases in between. The CDR3 loop spans 15 amino acids. The DNA of the CDR3 is TGCAGTGCTAGAGGGGGCCAGGTTGGAGGGTCCCAGCAGTACTTC. Translating it yields CSARGGQVGGSQQYF.

This clonotype was found many times. The rearrangement links TRBV6-6 to TRBJ2-1, with 10 bases aligning to TRBD2. This CDR3 contains 15 residues. Germline CDR1 reads MNHNY; CDR2 reads SVGAGI (reference sequence). V shed 2 bases and J 3 bases; nucleotides not matched to a gene: 1. This CDR3 reads CASSYGLADYNEQFF. In DNA, the CDR3 is TGTGCCAGCAGTTACGGACTAGCGGACTACAATGAGCAGTTCTTC.

Details on this clonotype: Given a much more abundant clone one base away, this may be a read error. The V gene is TRBV25-1, the J gene TRBJ2-1, with unresolved D. The CDR3 loop spans 15 amino acids. The V end lost 3 bases, the J end lost 10 bases, and 19 bases lay between the germline ends. Per the germline V gene, CDR1 is MGHDK and CDR2 is SYGVNS. CDR3 region: CASSEPLGSSYEQFF. The CDR3 DNA follows: TGTGCCAGCAGTGAGCCATTAGGAAGCTCCTACGAGCAGTTCTTC.

The chain has TRBV5-1 and TRBJ2-2, with D uncertain. V shed 4 bases and J shed 7 bases, with 23 bases lying between them. Germline V gene sequence: CDR1 SGHRS, CDR2 YFSETQ. The CDR3 has 17 residues. The CDR3 is CASSPLPGPPMVGELFF. Written as DNA, the CDR3 is TGCGCCAGCAGCCCCCTGCCTGGGCCCCCGATGGTCGGGGAGCTGTTTTTT.

CDR3 loop: CASSPREFISGQYF. In DNA form, the CDR3 reads TGTGCCAGCAGCCCCAGGGAATTTATTAGCGGGCAGTACTTC. The V gene is TRBV9, the J gene TRBJ2-7, with a weak D call TRBD2 (6 bases). Per the germline V gene, CDR1 is SGDLS and CDR2 is YYNGEE. The CDR3 is 14 amino acids. The V end lost 4 bases, the J end lost 9 bases, and 20 bases lay between the germline ends.

The V and J genes are TRBV7-9 and TRBJ2-1, with 7 bases that match TRBD1. The V and J ends lost 5 bases and 12 bases, in that order; junction bases with no gene match: 10. This CDR3 contains 13 residues. Germline CDR1 reads SEHNR; CDR2 reads FQNEAQ (reference sequence). The CDR3 region is CASSVGGDRGQFF. The CDR3 DNA is TGTGCCAGCAGCGTAGGGGGCGACAGAGGGCAGTTCTTC.

The J gene is TRBJ2-4, the V gene TRBV15; 7 positions match TRBD1. The J call is doubtful: the DNA matches TRBJ2-5 better. Germline V gives CDR1 LNHNV, CDR2 YYDKDF (reference sequence). The CDR3 has 14 residues. CDR3 in DNA: TGTGCCACCAGTAAGACAGGGTCGGGAGAGACCCAGTACTTC. Its translation: CATSKTGSGETQYF.

This clonotype was counted many times. This rearrangement joins TRBV6-6 to TRBJ1-2; possibly TRBD1 for D (6 bases). Germline V gene sequence: CDR1 MNHNY, CDR2 SVGAGI (reference sequence). V was trimmed by 2 bases and J by 5 bases, leaving 9 bases between them. CDR3 length: 13 residues. CDR3 DNA: TGTGCCAGCAGTTACGAACAGGGTTATGGCTACACCTTC. It is translated as CASSYEQGYGYTF.